Presented here are 23 T cell receptor beta chains from one specimen sequenced in a study of T-cell memory formation after mild COVID-19. MiXCR, applied by TCRdb to the 5' RACE reads, yields one record per CDR3 protein. The sample lists over 300,000 distinct CDR3 sequences; roughly 20% were seen once. Specimen: PBMCs or a T cell subset sorted from them (not recorded which). These receptors were obtained from a man aged 18 to 29 who had mild COVID-19 (a few samples of this study predate the infection). Cell type and time point are not known.

The sample holds many counts of this clonotype. The chain employs TRBV6-1 and TRBJ1-2; D is unclear. This CDR3 has 13 residues. Trimming pared 2 bases from V and 10 bases from J, leaving 14 bases between. CDR1 and CDR2 from the germline V gene are MNHNS and SASEGT. The CDR3 DNA reads as TGTGCCAGCAGTGAACTCGGAGGAAGGGTCTACACCTTC. Residues: CASSELGGRVYTF.

V is TRBV24-1 and J is TRBJ1-2; no definite D call. The CDR3 is made up of 16 amino acids. Trimming cost V 4 bases and J 3 bases, with 17 bases left between them. Looked up from germline, CDR1 is KGHDR and CDR2 is SFDVKD. CDR3 nucleotide sequence: TGTGCCACCAGTGAGTGGTGCGGGGTCAGGTACTATGGCTACACCTTC. Its protein product is CATSEWCGVRYYGYTF.

This chain uses TRBV7-2 with TRBJ2-3, with 8 nucleotides matching TRBD2. The trim removed 3 bases at V and 11 bases at J, leaving 4 bases unmatched. Germline V gene lookup returns CDR1 SGHTA and CDR2 FQGNSA. The CDR3 totals 12 residues. The CDR3 sequence: CASSFSGVGQYF. CDR3 coding DNA: TGTGCCAGCAGCTTTAGCGGGGTAGGGCAGTATTTT.

This clonotype was seen many times. Possible read error: a much larger clone is one base away. The rearrangement links TRBV4-3 to TRBJ2-5; TRBD2 matches at 10 bases. The germline CDR1 and CDR2 sequences are LGHNA and YSLEER. The ends lost 3 bases at V and 1 base at J; junction bases unmatched: 2. The CDR3 runs 15 residues. DNA for the CDR3: TGCGCCAGCAGCCACGAGCGGGGGGGCCAAGAGACCCAGTACTTC. Translating it yields CASSHERGGQETQYF.

At least ten counts were recorded for this clonotype. J is TRBJ1-2 and V is TRBV5-1, with 7 nucleotides matching TRBD1. This CDR3 comprises 13 residues. The germline CDR1 and CDR2 sequences are SGHRS and YFSETQ. The V and J ends lost 4 bases and 5 bases, in that order; junction bases with no gene match: 5. The CDR3 sequence is CASSRRGHYGYTF. The DNA of the CDR3 is TGCGCCAGCAGCCGGAGGGGGCATTATGGCTACACCTTC.

This clonotype was seen only a few times. V and J are TRBV3-1 and TRBJ1-6, with a tentative D call TRBD1 (5 bases). V shed 5 bases and J shed 6 bases, with 11 bases lying between them. Germline CDR1 LGHDT, CDR2 YNNKEL (reference sequence). The CDR3 extends over 14 amino acids. The CDR3 DNA sequence: TGTGCCAGCAGCGCCTCAGGGAGTAATTCACCCCTCCACTTT. Its protein is CASSASGSNSPLHF.

This clonotype was recorded at least ten times. V gene TRBV6-2 or TRBV6-3 combines with J gene TRBJ2-1; D is possibly TRBD1 or TRBD2 (6 bases each). CDR3 length: 12 amino acids. Germline V gene sequence: CDR1 MNHEY, CDR2 SVGEGT. V was pared by 4 bases and J by 9 bases, with 10 bases between. The CDR3 sequence is CASSLWGAEQFF. The CDR3 region has the DNA TGTGCCAGCAGTTTATGGGGGGCTGAGCAGTTCTTC.

Only a few counts were recorded for this clonotype. The genes are TRBV5-1 and TRBJ2-5; D unresolved. This CDR3 spans 13 amino acids. CDR1 is SGHRS, CDR2 YFSETQ, per germline. Trimming took off 0 bases at V and 10 bases at J, with 13 bases between the two ends. The CDR3 DNA sequence: TGCGCCAGCAGCTTGGCGGTAGACACGGTCCAGTACTTC. Amino acid sequence: CASSLAVDTVQYF.

This clonotype has a handful of counts. This sequence joins TRBV7-2 and TRBJ2-3; 11 positions agree with TRBD2. The V and J ends lost 5 bases and 0 bases, in that order; junction bases with no gene match: 4. The germline CDR1 and CDR2 sequences are SGHTA and FQGNSA. This CDR3 is built from 16 residues. The DNA of the CDR3 is TGTGCCAGCAGCACGGGACTAGCGGCTAGCACAGATACGCAGTATTTT. Translated, it gives CASSTGLAASTDTQYF.

This clonotype was counted only a few times. The chain carries TRBV29-1 and TRBJ2-1; TRBD2 might be the D (5 bases). From germline, CDR1 is SQVTM and CDR2 ANQGSEA. This CDR3 region has 15 residues. The V end lost 3 bases, the J end lost 0 bases, and 12 bases lay between the germline ends. CDR3 sequence: CSVEASSNSYNEQFF. CDR3 nucleotide sequence: TGCAGCGTTGAGGCTAGCTCCAACTCCTACAATGAGCAGTTCTTC.

This clonotype was seen only a few times. V gene TRBV24-1 combines with J gene TRBJ2-3; a weak D match, TRBD2 (6 bases). With 7 bases removed from V and 2 bases from J, the gap between germline ends came to 9 bases. The germline V gene encodes CDR1 KGHDR and CDR2 SFDVKD. The length of the CDR3 is 13 residues. The CDR3 loop reads CATRGGATDTQYF. In DNA, the CDR3 is TGTGCCACCAGGGGGGGAGCCACAGATACGCAGTATTTT.

The chain couples TRBV12-3 or TRBV12-4 to TRBJ2-3; 9 nucleotides agree with TRBD2. The CDR3 is 13 amino acids. J was trimmed by 4 bases and V by 11 bases; bases with no gene match: 7. The CDR3, as DNA: TGTGCCTCAGCGGGGGGCGGAGCAGATACGCAGTATTTT. Residues: CASAGGGADTQYF.

This clonotype appeared a few times. The chain is built from TRBV18 and TRBJ1-2, with a tentative D call TRBD1 (5 bases). CDR1 KGHSH and CDR2 LQKENI come from the germline V gene. The CDR3 extends over 17 amino acids. The V gene lost 1 base and the J gene lost 2 bases, with 17 bases spanning the gap. As DNA, the CDR3 is TGTGCCAGCTCACCACGCGTTGGGGGAGCCGAAAACTATGGCTACACCTTC. This codes for CASSPRVGGAENYGYTF.

There are a few counts of this clonotype. The chain couples TRBV20-1 to TRBJ2-3; 11 bases are shared with TRBD2. Germline V gene lookup returns CDR1 DFQATT and CDR2 SNEGSKA (reference sequence). The length of the CDR3 is 16 residues. V shed 6 bases and J 0 bases; nucleotides not matched to a gene: 8. The CDR3 DNA is TGCAGTGCCGGGACTAGCGGATACTTTAGCACAGATACGCAGTATTTT. Translated: CSAGTSGYFSTDTQYF.

Ten or more counts support this clonotype. The V and J genes are TRBV6-5 and TRBJ2-7; D is unclear. Germline V CDR1 and CDR2: MNHEY, SVGAGI. V dropped 8 bases and J dropped 5 bases, with 10 bases sitting between them. This CDR3 spans 11 amino acids. CDR3 sequence: CASGRYDEQYF. CDR3 sequence (DNA): TGTGCCAGCGGAAGGTACGACGAGCAGTACTTC.

The V gene is TRBV7-8, the J gene TRBJ2-3; TRBD2 matches at 9 bases. Trimming took 1 base from V and 0 from J; bases not matched to a gene: 8. This CDR3 spans 18 amino acids. The germline CDR1 and CDR2 sequences are SGHVS and FQNEAQ. The chain's CDR3 is CASSLVSLAGTSTDTQYF. Here the CDR3 DNA reads TGTGCCAGCAGCTTAGTCTCGCTAGCGGGGACTAGCACAGATACGCAGTATTTT.

The sample holds a few counts of this clonotype. The V gene is TRBV18, the J gene TRBJ2-5; 7 bases map to TRBD1. The V and J ends lost 5 bases and 1 base, in that order; junction bases with no gene match: 7. CDR3 length: 15 amino acids. Per the germline V gene, CDR1 is KGHSH and CDR2 is LQKENI. DNA for the CDR3: TGTGCCAGCTCATACGGCAGGGGGACCCAAGAGACCCAGTACTTC. It specifies CASSYGRGTQETQYF.

V gene TRBV5-1 combines with J gene TRBJ2-1; a possible D gene is TRBD1 (6 bases). V lost 4 bases and J 1 base, leaving 15 bases between the germline ends. CDR1 is SGHRS and CDR2 is YFSETQ in the germline V gene. The length of the CDR3 is 16 residues. In DNA, the CDR3 is TGCGCCAGCAGCAAAGAACAGGGTGGGTCCTACAATGAGCAGTTCTTC. This gives the protein CASSKEQGGSYNEQFF.

Comments on this clonotype: The germline gene is not matched at one end of the junction; a read error may be the cause. The chain links TRBV7-7 to TRBJ2-1; TRBD2 matches 11 bases. This CDR3 is 17 amino acids long. Germline values: CDR1 SSHAT, CDR2 FNYEAQ (reference sequence). The DNA of the CDR3 is TGTGCTAGCAGCCCTGATAGCGGGGGGGCACTATCGGGTGAGCAGTTCTTC. Translated: CASSPDSGGALSGEQFF. The entire variable domain, with the rest obtained from reference TRBV7-7 and TRBJ2-1, is as follows: GAGVSQSPRYKVTKRGQDVTLRCDPISSHATLYWYQQALGQGPEFLTYFNYEAQPDKSGLPSDRFSAERPEGSISTLTIQRTEQRDSAMYRCASSPDSGGALSGEQFFGPGTRLTVL.

This clonotype showed up many times. The rearrangement uses TRBV5-1 and TRBJ1-4; 9 nucleotides agree with TRBD1. J lost 8 bases, V lost 4 bases, and 6 bases had no gene match. The germline CDR1 and CDR2 sequences are SGHRS and YFSETQ. This CDR3 spans 14 amino acids. CDR3 sequence reads: CASSMGQGEEKLFF. CDR3 bases: TGCGCCAGCAGCATGGGACAGGGCGAGGAAAAACTGTTTTTT.

The chain recombines TRBV20-1 with TRBJ2-3; no reliable D call. The CDR3 loop spans 15 amino acids. Trimming cost V 0 bases and J 0 bases, with 10 bases left between them. CDR1 and CDR2 from the germline V gene are DFQATT and SNEGSKA (reference sequence). As DNA, the CDR3 is TGCAGTGCTAGAGAGGGGATAACGAGCACAGATACGCAGTATTTT. Amino acids: CSAREGITSTDTQYF.

At least ten counts were recorded for this clonotype. This chain connects TRBV12-3 or TRBV12-4 to TRBJ1-1; D is uncertain. V gave up 1 base and J gave up 7 bases, with 4 bases separating them. This CDR3 is 11 amino acids long. CDR3 DNA sequence: TGTGCCAGCAGTTTAGAAGGTGAAGCTTTCTTT. It encodes CASSLEGEAFF.

The chain is built from TRBV18 and TRBJ1-3; unclear D gene. The V gene lost 2 bases and the J gene lost 4 bases, with 9 bases spanning the gap. Germline CDR1 and CDR2: KGHSH and LQKENI. The CDR3 length is 14 residues. The CDR3, as DNA: TGTGCCAGCTCACCAGATTGGCGAGGAAACACCATATATTTT. Residues: CASSPDWRGNTIYF.